Presented here are 30 T cell receptor beta chains from one specimen sequenced in a study of blood T cell repertoires in COVID-19. The repertoire was sequenced with immunoSEQ multiplex PCR; TCRdb's copy has only in-frame clones and lacks some. The sample lists some 500,000 clones, 88% seen once, with 1.8% in the top ten. The sample was PBMCs or T cells enriched from blood (not recorded which). These receptors came from a woman in her thirties or forties who had recovered from COVID-19.

This sequence joins TRBV7-6 and TRBJ1-3; D uncertain. The CDR3 extends over 16 amino acids. Trimming took off 1 base at V and 4 bases at J, with 14 bases between the two ends. Germline CDR1 reads SGHVS; CDR2 reads FNYEAQ. The DNA for the CDR3 is TGTGCCAGCAGCTTAGAACCGACAAACGTAGGAAACACCATATATTTT. It codes for CASSLEPTNVGNTIYF.

The chain recombines TRBV29-1 with TRBJ1-1, with 7 nucleotides matching TRBD1. J lost 4 bases, V lost 6 bases, and 5 bases had no gene match. This CDR3 has 12 residues. Germline V gene lookup returns CDR1 SQVTM and CDR2 ANQGSEA. This CDR3 reads CSVMTGITEAFF. For the CDR3, the DNA is TGCAGCGTCATGACAGGGATCACTGAAGCTTTCTTT.

The chain carries TRBV19 and TRBJ1-2; 9 bases match TRBD1. This CDR3 is 16 amino acids long. J was trimmed by 4 bases and V by 3 bases; bases with no gene match: 9. CDR1 LNHDA and CDR2 SQIVND come from the germline V gene (reference sequence). CDR3 in amino acids: CASSMGQGSFPYGYTF. The CDR3 nucleotides read TGTGCCAGTAGTATGGGACAGGGTAGTTTCCCCTATGGCTACACCTTC.

This chain uses TRBV7-2 with TRBJ2-1; 9 bases map to TRBD1. This CDR3 region has 15 residues. The germline CDR1 and CDR2 sequences are SGHTA and FQGNSA. J was trimmed by 9 bases and V by 6 bases; bases with no gene match: 12. CDR3 nucleotide sequence: TGTGCCAGCAGTAAAACTCCGGGACAGGGATTTGAGCAGTTCTTC. Its protein is CASSKTPGQGFEQFF.

The DNA for the CDR3 is TGTGCCACCAGTGACCCCACAGGGGGCGACAACCTCTACGAGCAGTACTTC. Protein product: CATSDPTGGDNLYEQYF. The V and J genes are TRBV24-1 and TRBJ2-7; 9 positions agree with TRBD1. Germline assignment: CDR1 KGHDR and CDR2 SFDVKD. This CDR3 spans 17 amino acids. V lost 4 bases, J lost 3 bases, and 12 bases stayed unmatched.

CDR3: CASSHKGQGLDEQYF. In DNA, the CDR3 is TGCGCCAGCAGCCATAAGGGACAGGGGTTGGACGAGCAGTACTTC. J is TRBJ2-7 and V is TRBV5-1; TRBD1 aligns across 10 bases. J lost 5 bases, V lost 4 bases, and 9 bases had no gene match. The germline CDR1 and CDR2 sequences are SGHRS and YFSETQ. This CDR3 contains 15 residues.

The rearrangement links TRBV6-4 to TRBJ1-6; D not resolved. V lost 11 bases to trimming and J lost 14 bases, with 7 bases between them. The CDR3 contains 8 residues. In germline, CDR1 is MRHNA, CDR2 SNTAGT. The CDR3, as DNA: TGTGCCGGCCCCACCCTCCACTTT. Translating it yields CAGPTLHF.

This rearrangement joins TRBV4-1 to TRBJ2-2; D is possibly TRBD2 (5 bases). Germline loops: CDR1 MGHRA, CDR2 YSYEKL. CDR3 length: 12 residues. The germline V and J ends were trimmed by 5 bases and 6 bases, with 7 bases remaining between them. CDR3 amino acids: CASSSGAGELFF. For the CDR3, the DNA is TGCGCCAGCAGCAGCGGTGCCGGGGAGCTGTTTTTT.

The chain carries TRBV10-1 and TRBJ1-1; a possible D gene is TRBD1 (5 bases). Germline CDR1 and CDR2: WNHNN and SYGVQD (reference sequence). Trimming left V 4 bases short and J 5 bases short, with 11 bases between. The CDR3 loop spans 13 amino acids. The CDR3 sequence is CASSAGVLTEAFF. The CDR3 nucleotides read TGCGCCAGCAGTGCGGGGGTACTGACTGAAGCTTTCTTT.

V gene TRBV4-3 combines with J gene TRBJ2-1, with 8 bases matching TRBD1. From germline, CDR1 is LGHNA and CDR2 YSLEER. This CDR3 has 15 amino acids. V shed 0 bases and J 6 bases; nucleotides not matched to a gene: 4. CDR3 in DNA: TGCGCCAGCAGCCAAGACGGACAGGGTGTCAATGAGCAGTTCTTC. Encoded protein: CASSQDGQGVNEQFF.

The chain joins TRBV7-2 to TRBJ1-1; D ambiguous. Germline CDR1 reads SGHTA; CDR2 reads FQGNSA. V lost 3 bases, J lost 2 bases, and 10 bases lay in between. CDR3 length: 14 residues. The CDR3: CASSFGLSNTEAFF. DNA of the CDR3: TGTGCCAGCAGCTTCGGACTATCTAACACTGAAGCTTTCTTT. Drawing the rest from reference TRBV7-2 and TRBJ1-1, the complete variable domain is GAGVSQSPSNKVTEKGKDVELRCDPISGHTALYWYRQSLGQGLEFLIYFQGNSAPDKSGLPSDRFSAERTGGSVSTLTIQRTQQEDSAVYLCASSFGLSNTEAFFGQGTRLTVV.

The chain recombines TRBV24-1 with TRBJ1-5, with 7 bases lining up with TRBD1. This CDR3 has 15 amino acids. V lost 3 bases to trimming and J lost 6 bases; unmatched junction nucleotides: 7. Per germline, CDR1 KGHDR and CDR2 SFDVKD. The CDR3 spells CATSDAGTAAQPQHF. The CDR3 DNA reads as TGTGCCACCAGTGATGCCGGGACAGCAGCTCAGCCCCAGCATTTT.

The J gene is TRBJ1-1, the V gene TRBV10-3, with 8 bases matching TRBD1. Germline lookup yields CDR1 ENHRY and CDR2 SYGVKD. Trimming took 3 bases from V and 5 from J; bases not matched to a gene: 8. CDR3 size: 15 residues. This CDR3 reads CAISDSSTGGTEAFF. The CDR3 bases are TGTGCCATCAGTGACTCGTCCACAGGGGGAACTGAAGCTTTCTTT.

Here the CDR3 DNA reads TGTGCCAGCAGTGAAGGTTGGGGACAGGGGGCAAAGAACTATGGCTACACCTTC. Translation gives CASSEGWGQGAKNYGYTF. The V call is TRBV25-1, the J call TRBJ1-2, with 12 bases lining up with TRBD1. V shed 2 bases and J 2 bases; nucleotides not matched to a gene: 9. CDR1 is MGHDK and CDR2 is SYGVNS in the germline V gene. This CDR3 spans 18 amino acids.

V usage is TRBV4-3 and J usage is TRBJ1-2, with 7 bases identical to TRBD1. CDR3 length: 16 residues. Germline CDR1 is LGHNA and CDR2 is YSLEER. J was trimmed by 0 bases and V by 6 bases; bases with no gene match: 10. The CDR3 loop is CASRNIGTEANYGYTF. The CDR3 nucleotides read TGCGCCAGCAGGAACATCGGGACAGAAGCTAACTATGGCTACACCTTC.

The chain carries TRBV28 and TRBJ1-2; maybe TRBD1 (5 bases). The germline gives CDR1 MDHEN, CDR2 SYDVKM. Trimming took 6 bases from V and 0 from J, leaving 17 bases between them. This CDR3 spans 16 amino acids. CDR3 protein: CASSMTTVYANYGYTF. The CDR3 nucleotides read TGTGCCAGCAGCATGACGACAGTCTATGCTAACTATGGCTACACCTTC.

This clone has only one observation. For the CDR3, the DNA is TGTGCCAGCAGCACCTGGACTAGCGGGGCCTCCTACGAGCAGTACTTC. Translating it yields CASSTWTSGASYEQYF. The chain joins TRBV11-2 to TRBJ2-7; 12 positions agree with TRBD2. This CDR3 has 16 residues. The germline CDR1 and CDR2 sequences are SGHAT and FQNNGV. The V segment lost 5 bases and the J segment 0 bases; nucleotides outside the gene matches: 5.

The V call is TRBV24-1, the J call TRBJ2-2, with 9 nucleotides matching TRBD2. This CDR3 has 17 amino acids. Germline lookup yields CDR1 KGHDR and CDR2 SFDVKD. V was clipped by 4 bases and J by 1 base; unmatched bases: 6. The CDR3 DNA reads TGTGCCACCAGTGAAACGGGACTAGCTCTGAACACCGGGGAGCTGTTTTTT. It codes for CATSETGLALNTGELFF.

The rearrangement uses TRBV3-1 (or the pseudogene TRBV3-2) and TRBJ2-1, with D possibly TRBD1 on 5 matching bases. V was pared by 1 base and J by 10 bases, with 8 bases between. Germline V gene data show CDR1 as LGHDT and CDR2 as YNNKEL (reference sequence). CDR3 length: 12 amino acids. The CDR3 sequence: CASSQVKGEQFF. The CDR3 DNA reads TGTGCCAGCAGCCAAGTTAAGGGGGAGCAGTTCTTC.

The V and J genes are TRBV19 and TRBJ1-1, with D possibly matching TRBD1 (5 bases). Deletions cut 1 base from V and 1 base from J, with 10 bases between. The CDR3 has 15 residues. Germline V gene data show CDR1 as LNHDA and CDR2 as SQIVND (reference sequence). The CDR3 nucleotides are TGTGCCAGTAGTATAGTCGGGAGGGGGAACACTGAAGCTTTCTTT. Translating gives CASSIVGRGNTEAFF.

The V gene is TRBV6-2 or TRBV6-3, the J gene TRBJ1-6; TRBD1 agrees at 9 bases. Unmatched junction bases numbered 6, after V lost 4 bases and J lost 8 bases. This CDR3 region has 15 residues. Germline-derived CDR1 and CDR2 are MNHEY and SVGEGT. The CDR3 DNA sequence: TGTGCCAGCAGTTCGACCGGGACAGGGTATTCACCCCTCCACTTT. It translates to CASSSTGTGYSPLHF.

The chain combines TRBV18 with TRBJ1-1, with 8 bases identical to TRBD1. The CDR3 has 14 residues. V gave up 3 bases and J gave up 6 bases; unmatched junction bases: 6. Germline loops: CDR1 KGHSH, CDR2 LQKENI. The CDR3 sequence: CASSPDRVGAEAFF. The CDR3 DNA is TGTGCCAGCTCACCGGACAGGGTCGGAGCTGAAGCTTTCTTT.

This CDR3 is CASSLGGLMNTGELFF. For the CDR3, the DNA is TGCGCCAGCAGCTTAGGAGGACTGATGAACACCGGGGAGCTGTTTTTT. This sequence joins TRBV5-1 and TRBJ2-2; possibly TRBD2 for D (5 bases). The CDR3 sequence is 16 residues long. In germline, CDR1 is SGHRS, CDR2 YFSETQ. Trimming took off 2 bases at V and 1 base at J, with 12 bases between the two ends.

The genes are TRBV2 and TRBJ2-1; 10 bases agree with TRBD2. From germline, CDR1 is SNHLY and CDR2 FYNNEI. The CDR3 has 14 residues. J gave up 4 bases and V 6 bases, and 3 bases lay outside the gene matches. The DNA for the CDR3 is TGTGCCAGCAGCTTACTAGCGGGGTACAATGAGCAGTTCTTC. Protein: CASSLLAGYNEQFF.

The V gene is TRBV19, the J gene TRBJ2-7; D remains unclear. Germline V lookup: CDR1 LNHDA, CDR2 SQIVND (reference sequence). The CDR3 is 14 amino acids. V shed 0 bases and J shed 5 bases, with 11 bases lying between them. As DNA, the CDR3 is TGTGCCAGTAGTATAGACAGGTTTTCGGACGAGCAGTACTTC. This encodes CASSIDRFSDEQYF. Based on the CDR3 plus reference TRBV19 and TRBJ2-7, the full variable domain is DGGITQSPKYLFRKEGQNVTLSCEQNLNHDAMYWYRQDPGQGLRLIYYSQIVNDFQKGDIAEGYSVSREKKESFPLTVTSAQKNPTAFYLCASSIDRFSDEQYFGPGTRLTVT.

This chain uses TRBV7-2 with TRBJ2-3; 10 bases line up with TRBD1. CDR3 length: 15 amino acids. Losses at the gene ends were 5 bases for V and 3 bases for J; bases not matched to a gene: 5. Germline V lookup: CDR1 SGHTA, CDR2 FQGNSA. The CDR3 reads CASSGGQGLTDTQYF. CDR3 nucleotide sequence: TGTGCCAGCAGCGGGGGACAGGGGCTAACAGATACGCAGTATTTT.

The chain employs TRBV4-1 and TRBJ1-1, with D maybe TRBD1 (5 bases). The CDR3 is 18 amino acids. V gave up 1 base and J gave up 4 bases, with 22 bases separating them. CDR1 and CDR2 (germline): MGHRA, YSYEKL. The CDR3 here is CASSQGWRVGSGGTEAFF. As DNA, the CDR3 is TGCGCCAGCAGCCAAGGGTGGAGGGTTGGATCGGGGGGCACTGAAGCTTTCTTT.

The genes are TRBV2 and TRBJ1-6; D gene uncertain. Germline V gene sequence: CDR1 SNHLY, CDR2 FYNNEI. V gave up 1 base and J gave up 7 bases, with 11 bases separating them. CDR3 size: 15 residues. CDR3 amino acids: CASSEGWAKNSPLHF. The CDR3, as DNA: TGTGCCAGCAGTGAAGGTTGGGCCAAAAATTCACCCCTCCACTTT. The full variable domain, its missing parts supplied by reference TRBV2 and TRBJ1-6, is EPEVTQTPSHQVTQMGQEVILRCVPISNHLYFYWYRQILGQKVEFLVSFYNNEISEKSEIFDDQFSVERPDGSNFTLKIRSTKLEDSAMYFCASSEGWAKNSPLHFGNGTRLTVT.

This clone was detected only once. The chain couples TRBV7-2 to TRBJ2-1; 9 positions agree with TRBD2. The junction had 15 bases not matched to a gene; V was cut back by 4 bases and J by 8 bases. The CDR3 runs 17 residues. Per germline, CDR1 SGHTA and CDR2 FQGNSA. This CDR3 is CASSSISGRFPPYEQFF. The CDR3 bases are TGTGCCAGCAGCTCGATCAGCGGGAGGTTCCCCCCATATGAGCAGTTCTTC.

This clone has a handful of counts. The gene calls are TRBV5-1 and TRBJ2-2; TRBD1 matches at 7 bases. The V gene's germline CDR1 is SGHRS and CDR2 YFSETQ. V shed 4 bases and J 0 bases; nucleotides not matched to a gene: 6. This CDR3 spans 16 amino acids. The CDR3 spells CASSPGQLANTGELFF. CDR3 in DNA: TGCGCCAGCAGCCCGGGACAGCTCGCGAACACCGGGGAGCTGTTTTTT.